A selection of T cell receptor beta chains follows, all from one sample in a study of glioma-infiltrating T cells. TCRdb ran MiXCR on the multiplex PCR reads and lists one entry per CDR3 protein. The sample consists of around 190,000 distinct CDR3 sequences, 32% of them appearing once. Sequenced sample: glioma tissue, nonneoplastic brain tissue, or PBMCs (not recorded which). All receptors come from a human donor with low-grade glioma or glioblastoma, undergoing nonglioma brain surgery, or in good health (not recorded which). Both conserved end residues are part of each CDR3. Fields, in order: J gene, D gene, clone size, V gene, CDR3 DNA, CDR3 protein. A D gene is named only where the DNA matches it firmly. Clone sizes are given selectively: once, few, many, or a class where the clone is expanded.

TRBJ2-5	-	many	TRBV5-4	TGTGCCAGCAGCTTGGGGTCGGGGTATCAAGAGACCCAGTACTTC	CASSLGSGYQETQYF
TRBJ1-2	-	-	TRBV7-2	TGCGCCAGCATTCAAGAAAGGGCCAGTAGTTCTGGCTACACCTTC	CASIQERASSSGYTF
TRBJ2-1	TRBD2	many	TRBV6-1	TGTGCCAGCAGTCTGACTAGCGGAGGTTACAATGAGCAGTTCTTC	CASSLTSGGYNEQFF
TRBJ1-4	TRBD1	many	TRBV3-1	TGTGCCAGCAGCCCCCCGGGACAGGCAACTAATGAAAAACTGTTTTTT	CASSPPGQATNEKLFF
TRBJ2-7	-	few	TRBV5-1	TGCGCCAGCAGCTTGGCCGTACGTGGAAATGAGCAGTACTTC	CASSLAVRGNEQYF
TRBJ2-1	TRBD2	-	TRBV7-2	TGTGCCAGCAGCTTGCCCTACTTTAGCGGGAGCAGAGAGCAGTTCTTC	CASSLPYFSGSREQFF
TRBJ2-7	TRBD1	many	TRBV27	TGTGCCAGCAGTCTGGGACAGGGTGCCTACGAGCAGTACTTC	CASSLGQGAYEQYF
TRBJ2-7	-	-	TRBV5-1	TGCGCCAGCAGCTTGGACAGAAGCAACGAGCATTACTTC	CASSLDRSNEHYF
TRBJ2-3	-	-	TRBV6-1	TGTGGCAGGGGGGGCGTCCCCTCCTCTAGCACAGATACGCAGTATTTT	CGRGGVPSSSTDTQYF
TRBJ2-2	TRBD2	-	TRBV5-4	TGTGCCAGCAGCTTGTTAACTAGCGGGTTTTCCGCGGAGCTGTTTTTT	CASSLLTSGFSAELFF
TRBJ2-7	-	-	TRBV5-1	TGCGCCAGCAGCTTGACAGACAGCGAGCAGTACTTC	CASSLTDSEQYF
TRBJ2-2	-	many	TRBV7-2	TGTGCCAGCAGTGTAGGGGGGACCGGGGAGCTGTTTTTT	CASSVGGTGELFF
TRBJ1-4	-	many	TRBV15	TGTGCCACCAGCAGAGGTTTAGGAAAACTGTTTTTT	CATSRGLGKLFF
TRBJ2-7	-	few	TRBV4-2	TGTACCAGCAGCCAAGGCCGCCTAGGGTACGAGCAGTACTTC	CTSSQGRLGYEQYF
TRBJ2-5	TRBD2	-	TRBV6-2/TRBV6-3	TGTGCCAGCAGAAGCGGGAGTTTC	CASRSGSF
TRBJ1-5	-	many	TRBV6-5	TGTGCCAGCAGTTACAACAGCAATCAGCCCCAGCATTTT	CASSYNSNQPQHF
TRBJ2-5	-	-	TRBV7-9	TGTGCCAGCAGCCCTTCCCTCCGGGTCTCAACGTACCAAGAGACCCAGTACTTC	CASSPSLRVSTYQETQYF
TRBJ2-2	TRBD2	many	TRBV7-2	TGTGCCAGCAGCTTCTCGAGCGGGAGGGTGGCCGGGGAGCTGTTTTTT	CASSFSSGRVAGELFF
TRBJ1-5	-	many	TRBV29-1	TGCAGCGTTGGCGGTTTAAATCAGCCCCAGCATTTT	CSVGGLNQPQHF
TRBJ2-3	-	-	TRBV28	TGTGCCAGCAGGGAAGGACCTCAAAGCACAGATACTGAGTATTTT	CASREGPQSTDTEYF
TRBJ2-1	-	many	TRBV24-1	TGTGCCACCAGTGATTCCTACTACAATGAGCAGTTCTTC	CATSDSYYNEQFF
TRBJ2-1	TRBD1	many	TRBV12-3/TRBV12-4	TGTGCCAGCAGTTTAACCGGGACAGTTCATAATGAGCAGTTCTTC	CASSLTGTVHNEQFF
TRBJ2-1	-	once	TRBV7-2	TGTGCCAGCAGACGACTCGGCTACAATGAGCAGTTCTTC	CASRRLGYNEQFF
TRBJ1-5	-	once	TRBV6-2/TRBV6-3	TGTGCCGGCAGTCCGGACCAGCGGCAGCCCCAGCATTTT	CAGSPDQRQPQHF
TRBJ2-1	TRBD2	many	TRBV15	TGTGCCACCAGCAGGAGGACTAGCGGGAGTCGGGATGAGCAGTTCTTC	CATSRRTSGSRDEQFF
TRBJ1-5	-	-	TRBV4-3	TGCTCCAGCAGCCAGTCTATGTATCAGCCCCAGCATTTT	CSSSQSMYQPQHF
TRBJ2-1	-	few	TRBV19	TGTGCCAGTAGTCCCTACGGATCAAATGAGCAGTTCTTC	CASSPYGSNEQFF
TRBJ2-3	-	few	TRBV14	TGTGCCAGCAGCCAAGCGCTAGGCCTCACAGATACGCAGTATTTT	CASSQALGLTDTQYF
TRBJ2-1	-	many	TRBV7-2	TGTGCCAGCAGCTCTCAGAGGGAGCAGTTCTTC	CASSSQREQFF